Below are 21 T cell receptor beta chains sequenced from a single sample in a study of T-cell memory formation after mild COVID-19. In TCRdb, the 5' RACE reads were re-called with MiXCR into one record per CDR3 protein. The sample consists of roughly 150,000 distinct CDR3 sequences, 11% to 15% of them appearing once. The sample was PBMCs or a T cell subset sorted from them (not recorded which). The receptors were sampled from an adult woman who had mild COVID-19 (a few samples of this study predate the infection). Cell type and time point are not known.

The rearrangement joins TRBV29-1 to TRBJ2-1, with D hard to call. The CDR3 has 10 amino acids. Germline CDR1 and CDR2: SQVTM and ANQGSEA. Trimming took off 8 bases at V and 6 bases at J, with 8 bases between the two ends. The CDR3, as DNA: TGCAGCTCACTACTCAATGAGCAGTTCTTC. Protein product: CSSLLNEQFF.

This clonotype was recorded a few times. The rearrangement links TRBV7-2 to TRBJ2-5, with D perhaps assigned TRBD1 or TRBD2 (5 bases each). Between the trimmed V and J ends, which lost 5 bases and 4 bases, there was a span of 17 bases. This CDR3 comprises 15 residues. Germline CDR1 reads SGHTA; CDR2 reads FQGNSA. The CDR3 sequence is CASSLGVEAPETQYF. CDR3 nucleotides: TGTGCCAGCAGCCTGGGGGTGGAGGCCCCAGAGACCCAGTACTTC.

This clonotype showed up just a few times. The CDR3, as DNA: TGTGCCAGCAGCCCGGGGGAGGGCCATGAAGCTTTCTTT. Encoded protein: CASSPGEGHEAFF. This rearrangement joins TRBV11-3 to TRBJ1-1; tentative D call: TRBD1 (5 bases). CDR3 length: 13 residues. The ends were cut back, 5 bases at V and 7 bases at J, with 14 bases in the middle. Germline V gives CDR1 SGHNT, CDR2 YENEEA.

The chain has TRBV7-8 and TRBJ1-3; D is unclear. Between the trimmed V and J ends, which lost 4 bases and 4 bases, there was a span of 14 bases. Germline assignment: CDR1 SGHVS and CDR2 FQNEAQ. This CDR3 has 15 residues. CDR3 amino acids: CASSSDLLGGNTIYF. The CDR3 region has the DNA TGTGCCAGCAGCTCGGACCTTCTCGGGGGAAACACCATATATTTT.

The rearrangement joins TRBV7-9 to TRBJ2-1; no reliable D call. Looked up from germline, CDR1 is SEHNR and CDR2 is FQNEAQ (reference sequence). The V and J ends lost 5 bases and 8 bases respectively, with 10 bases between them. This CDR3 contains 12 residues. This CDR3 reads CASSRRNYEQFF. The CDR3 bases are TGTGCCAGCAGCCGGAGAAACTATGAGCAGTTCTTC.

The table lists this clonotype with a few counts. V gene TRBV11-3 combines with J gene TRBJ2-7; D gene unclear. Trimming stripped 4 bases from V and 1 base from J, with 8 bases between. The germline V gene encodes CDR1 SGHNT and CDR2 YENEEA. The CDR3 consists of 13 residues. This CDR3 reads CASSSDESYEQYF. CDR3 in DNA: TGTGCCAGCAGCTCGGACGAGTCCTACGAGCAGTACTTC. Drawing the rest from reference TRBV11-3 and TRBJ2-7, the complete variable domain is EAGVVQSPRYKIIEKKQPVAFWCNPISGHNTLYWYLQNLGQGPELLIRYENEEAVDDSQLPKDRFSAERLKGVDSTLKIQPAELGDSAVYLCASSSDESYEQYFGPGTRLTVT.

The chain is built from TRBV7-7 and TRBJ1-1; TRBD1 matches at 7 bases. V lost 5 bases and J lost 4; bases outside the gene matches: 4. Germline values: CDR1 SSHAT, CDR2 FNYEAQ (reference sequence). The CDR3 is 13 residues long. CDR3 coding DNA: TGTGCCAGCAGCCACCGACAGGGCACTGAAGCTTTCTTT. Translation: CASSHRQGTEAFF.

The chain employs TRBV14 and TRBJ2-1, with 7 bases lining up with TRBD2. This CDR3 comprises 15 residues. V lost 2 bases to trimming and J lost 5 bases; unmatched junction nucleotides: 6. Germline CDR1 SGHDN, CDR2 FVKESK. CDR3: CASSQFASGDNEQFF. Here the CDR3 DNA reads TGTGCCAGCAGCCAATTTGCTAGCGGAGACAATGAGCAGTTCTTC.

This clonotype has a handful of counts. V usage is TRBV4-2 and J usage is TRBJ2-3; 11 bases are shared with TRBD2. CDR3 size: 16 residues. After removal of 3 bases from V and 6 bases from J, the junction contained 8 bases not matched to a gene. Germline-derived CDR1 and CDR2 are LGHNA and YNFKEQ. CDR3 in DNA: TGTGCCAGCAGCCAGTGGGGTAGCGGGGGGGCTGATACGCAGTATTTT. It codes for CASSQWGSGGADTQYF.

The rearrangement joins TRBV10-3 to TRBJ1-5; D gene ambiguous. The length of the CDR3 is 15 residues. CDR1 ENHRY and CDR2 SYGVKD come from the germline V gene. The V and J ends lost 11 bases and 4 bases respectively, with 21 bases between them. CDR3: CAPSSGPALNQPQHF. DNA of the CDR3: TGTGCCCCATCGAGCGGGCCTGCACTAAATCAGCCCCAGCATTTT.

This chain uses TRBV9 with TRBJ2-5; TRBD1 might be the D (6 bases). Germline CDR1 reads SGDLS; CDR2 reads YYNGEE. Trimming took off 3 bases at V and 1 base at J, with 10 bases between the two ends. The CDR3 spans 14 residues. For the CDR3, the DNA is TGTGCCAGCAGCGCCGACAGGTTCCAAGAGACCCAGTACTTC. Protein product: CASSADRFQETQYF.

The chain uses TRBV3-1 and TRBJ2-3; 11 nucleotides match TRBD1. Trimming cost V 0 bases and J 4 bases; bases outside gene matches: 6. The CDR3 is 17 residues long. Germline values: CDR1 LGHDT, CDR2 YNNKEL (reference sequence). The CDR3 region has the DNA TGTGCCAGCAGCCAAGATAGCAGGACAGGGGGCTCAGATACGCAGTATTTT. This translates into CASSQDSRTGGSDTQYF.

This clonotype has a handful of counts. The chain combines TRBV6-5 with TRBJ2-7; 10 nucleotides match TRBD1. This CDR3 comprises 16 residues. CDR1 is MNHEY and CDR2 is SVGAGI in the germline V gene. V was pared by 4 bases and J by 4 bases, with 10 bases of the junction left unmatched. CDR3 in amino acids: CASSFMTGGEYYEQYF. The CDR3 nucleotides read TGTGCCAGCAGTTTCATGACAGGGGGCGAGTATTACGAGCAGTACTTC.

The chain has TRBV6-5 and TRBJ2-1; TRBD2 aligns across 9 bases. This CDR3 spans 16 amino acids. The J segment lost 1 base and the V segment lost 5 bases, leaving 6 bases of the junction unmatched. Germline CDR1 and CDR2: MNHEY and SVGAGI. CDR3 protein: CASSPRLAESYNEQFF. In DNA form, the CDR3 reads TGTGCCAGCAGTCCACGACTAGCGGAATCCTACAATGAGCAGTTCTTC.

The rearrangement links TRBV5-1 to TRBJ1-1; possibly TRBD1 for D (5 bases). The V and J ends lost 1 base and 3 bases respectively, with 10 bases between them. The CDR3 length is 14 residues. Germline values: CDR1 SGHRS, CDR2 YFSETQ. The CDR3 DNA reads TGCGCCAGCAGCTTGACGGGGCGGGACACTGAAGCTTTCTTT. Translating gives CASSLTGRDTEAFF. Full variable domain (remainder filled in from reference TRBV5-1 and TRBJ1-1): KAGVTQTPRYLIKTRGQQVTLSCSPISGHRSVSWYQQTPGQGLQFLFEYFSETQRNKGNFPGRFSGRQFSNSRSEMNVSTLELGDSALYLCASSLTGRDTEAFFGQGTRLTVV.

This clonotype was recorded at least ten times. The chain carries TRBV7-6 and TRBJ2-7; D is possibly TRBD1 (6 bases). From germline, CDR1 is SGHVS and CDR2 FNYEAQ. The V and J ends lost 1 base and 0 bases respectively, with 10 bases between them. The length of the CDR3 is 15 residues. CDR3 region: CASSLGQGSSYEQYF. The CDR3 DNA sequence: TGTGCCAGCAGCTTAGGGCAGGGGAGCTCCTACGAGCAGTACTTC.

The chain has TRBV7-6 and TRBJ2-1; TRBD2 agrees at 16 bases. J gave up 5 bases and V 3 bases, and 7 bases lay outside the gene matches. CDR1 and CDR2 from the germline V gene are SGHVS and FNYEAQ. This CDR3 is built from 18 residues. The CDR3 DNA follows: TGTGCCAGCAGCTTGCCGGGACTAGCGGGAGGGGTTAACAATGAGCAGTTCTTC. Its translation is CASSLPGLAGGVNNEQFF.

In this sample, this clonotype turned up a few times. The chain couples TRBV5-6 to TRBJ2-3; no firm D call. Germline V gene sequence: CDR1 SGHDT, CDR2 YYEEEE. This CDR3 spans 15 amino acids. V was shortened by 2 bases and J by 2 bases, with 12 bases between the two germline ends. The CDR3: CASSFPQTTTDTQYF. Written as DNA, the CDR3 is TGTGCCAGCAGCTTTCCCCAAACTACCACAGATACGCAGTATTTT.

The gene calls are TRBV7-9 and TRBJ1-1, with D unclear. This CDR3 has 14 amino acids. Germline CDR1 SEHNR, CDR2 FQNEAQ (reference sequence). The ends were cut back, 3 bases at V and 0 bases at J, with 8 bases in the middle. The CDR3 sequence: CASSFAFMNTEAFF. The CDR3, as DNA: TGTGCCAGCAGCTTCGCATTCATGAACACTGAAGCTTTCTTT. Supplemented by reference TRBV7-9 and TRBJ1-1, the full variable domain reads DTGVSQNPRHKITKRGQNVTFRCDPISEHNRLYWYRQTLGQGPEFLTYFQNEAQLEKSRLLSDRFSAERPKGSFSTLEIQRTEQGDSAMYLCASSFAFMNTEAFFGQGTRLTVV.

The J gene is TRBJ2-5, the V gene TRBV27; 8 bases line up with TRBD2. Germline assignment: CDR1 MNHEY and CDR2 SMNVEV (reference sequence). The CDR3 covers 16 residues. Trimming removed 1 base from V and 5 bases from J; junction bases left unmatched: 9. The CDR3 reads CASSLWGGLGAETQYF. The CDR3 nucleotides are TGTGCCAGCAGTTTATGGGGGGGACTAGGAGCGGAGACCCAGTACTTC.

The chain joins TRBV4-3 to TRBJ2-1, with D perhaps TRBD2 (5 bases). Germline V gives CDR1 LGHNA, CDR2 YSLEER. The V end was cut by 1 base, the J end by 0 bases, with 7 bases between. The CDR3 totals 15 residues. CDR3 residues: CASSQVASSYNEQFF. The CDR3 nucleotides read TGCGCCAGCAGCCAAGTAGCGAGCTCCTACAATGAGCAGTTCTTC.